The rows below give T cell receptor beta chains drawn from one sample of a study of beta chain features in type 1 diabetes. Profiled with immunoSEQ multiplex PCR; TCRdb holds only in-frame clones, not every one. The sample lists some 410,000 clones, more than 11% seen once, with about 0.034% in the top ten. The sequencing sample was made of naive CD4+ T cells from blood. All receptors derive from a man younger than 45 in good health. CDR3s include the opening cysteine and the closing phenylalanine or tryptophan. The D gene is left open where the match is weak. Some rows have no size entry. The others give once, few or many, or a class for an expanded clone.

d_gene	abundance	j_gene	len	v_gene	CDR3aa	CDR3nt
TRBD2	-	TRBJ2-1	16	TRBV30	CAFSPVLAPKGDEQFF	TGTGCCTTCAGTCCCGTACTAGCGCCAAAAGGCGATGAGCAGTTCTTC
TRBD1	few	TRBJ1-5	14	TRBV29-1	CSAGDRVLFQPQHF	TGCAGCGCCGGGGACAGGGTTTTGTTTCAGCCCCAGCATTTT
TRBD1	-	TRBJ2-7	15	TRBV13	CASSTRDRYGAEQYF	TGTGCCAGCAGCACTAGGGACAGGTATGGGGCCGAGCAGTACTTC
-	-	TRBJ2-1	13	TRBV9	CASSVGLNNEQFF	TGTGCCAGCAGCGTAGGTCTAAACAATGAGCAGTTCTTC
TRBD1	-	TRBJ2-2	16	TRBV5-6	CASSSQGQGGTGELFF	TGTGCCAGCAGCTCCCAAGGACAGGGAGGCACCGGGGAGCTGTTTTTT
-	-	TRBJ2-7	12	TRBV7-9	CASSLPSYEQYF	TGTGCCAGCAGCTTACCGTCATACGAGCAGTACTTC
-	-	TRBJ2-7	12	TRBV14	CASSLTVYEQYF	TGTGCCAGCAGCTTGACAGTCTACGAGCAGTACTTC
-	few	TRBJ1-5	16	TRBV5-6	CASSLVVGEDNQPQHF	TGTGCCAGCAGCTTGGTTGTGGGCGAAGACAATCAGCCCCAGCATTTT
TRBD1	few	TRBJ1-1	13	TRBV19	CASKHRGNTEAFF	TGTGCCAGTAAACACAGGGGGAACACTGAAGCTTTCTTT
TRBD2	few	TRBJ2-3	16	TRBV2	CASSGRTSGPTDTQYF	TGTGCCAGCAGTGGTAGGACTAGCGGACCCACAGATACGCAGTATTTT